This entry concerns a single TCR beta chain. Its antigen is as yet unknown. This record comes from a study of shared clonotypes between healthy human individuals. General study findings and limits: Although depth was large, rarefaction showed that sequencing of the sorted subsets was incomplete. The study found lower generation probabilities in non-shared clonotypes than in those shared by all four donors.

In the authors' workflow: Quality scores were absent from the junction-only immunoSEQ sequences, so filtering differed. Produced via immunoSEQ multiplex PCR; TCRdb's table is partial and in-frame only. Clone size and V and J calls were adopted from that table, with D and trimming inferred from the DNA. The sample includes millions of clones, about 95% of them seen just once. Naive CD8 cells lacked CD45RO, underwent positive selection for CCR7 and left out terminally differentiated effector memory CD45RA+ cells. Sequencing was performed on naive CD8+ T cells sorted from blood. The clonotype originates from a man younger than 35 in good health.

In nucleotides, the CDR3 is TGTGCCAGCAGCGACGGGACTAGCGGGAGGAACGAGCAGTACTTC. This encodes CASSDGTSGRNEQYF. V and J are TRBV5-6 and TRBJ2-7; 15 nucleotides match TRBD2. Trimming cost V 4 bases and J 5 bases; bases outside gene matches: 4. CDR3 size: 15 residues. CDR1 SGHDT and CDR2 YYEEEE come from the germline V gene.